This T cell receptor beta chain was identified in a study of technical replicates of blood from a handful of donors. The CDR3 consists of 16 residues. With 3 bases clipped from V and 7 bases from J, the junction kept 14 bases outside the gene matches. The germline V gene has CDR1 SGHKS and CDR2 YYEKEE (reference sequence). Produced via immunoSEQ multiplex PCR; TCRdb's table is partial and in-frame only. The sample comprises 85,000 to 100,000 clones, approximately 96% of which are singletons, and roughly 0.23% rests with the top ten. Sequencing input: T cells isolated from PBMCs. This rearrangement joins TRBV5-5 to TRBJ2-5; 8 nucleotides match TRBD1. This sequence originates from a human donor in good health. This CDR3 is CASSSPLQGASRTQYF. In DNA, the CDR3 is TGTGCCAGCAGCTCACCTCTCCAGGGGGCCTCGCGGACCCAGTACTTC.